The T cell receptor (beta chain) described here comes from a study of T cell repertoires in cytomegalovirus infection. The germline CDR1 and CDR2 sequences are SGHTA and FQGNSA. Trimming left V 1 base short and J 0 bases short, with 7 bases between. CDR3 length: 14 residues. This clonotype was seen repeatedly, ten times or more. MiXCR was run by TCRdb on the reads, yielding one entry per CDR3 protein. This sample has hundreds of thousands of distinct CDR3 sequences, with 17% found just once. The clonotype comes from a human donor in good health (CMV status not recorded). Some clones in this sample may be carry-over from other donors' samples. Sequenced input: PBMCs. The chain uses TRBV7-2 and TRBJ2-7, with unresolved D. CDR3 coding DNA: TGTGCCAGCAGCTTAGAGGCCAGCTCCTACGAGCAGTACTTC. Encoded protein: CASSLEASSYEQYF.